Below are 15 T cell receptor beta chains sequenced from a single sample in a study of T cell responses to AZD1222 COVID-19 vaccine (dated by TCRdb to 2020 to 2023). The library came from the immunoSEQ multiplex PCR assay. TCRdb carries this immuneACCESS record with in-frame sequences only. Its versions omit some clonotypes, under half of them owing to an unresolved V gene in the studies checked, with the rest unexplained. This sample has 90,000 to 150,000 clones in its table, and 85% to 90% of those were observed once. The top ten clones comprise over 3% of the sample. Per the publication, the time point label means: baseline before first vaccination. Sample: peripheral blood, taken on day 0 of AZD1222 vaccination. These receptors all come from an adult in good health.

This clone has a single count. This rearrangement joins TRBV5-1 to TRBJ2-6; no reliable D call. Germline values: CDR1 SGHRS, CDR2 YFSETQ. The CDR3 spans 16 residues. Trimming removed 0 bases from V and 2 bases from J, with 9 bases in between. CDR3 nucleotides: TGCGCCAGCAGCTTGGAACAGTTAACTGGGGCCAACGTCCTGACTTTC. Amino acid sequence: CASSLEQLTGANVLTF. The full variable domain, in which reference TRBV5-1 and TRBJ2-6 provide the parts outside the CDR3, is KAGVTQTPRYLIKTRGQQVTLSCSPISGHRSVSWYQQTPGQGLQFLFEYFSETQRNKGNFPGRFSGRQFSNSRSEMNVSTLELGDSALYLCASSLEQLTGANVLTFGAGSRLTVL.

The rearrangement joins TRBV3-1 (or the pseudogene TRBV3-2) to TRBJ2-1; D is uncertain. Between the trimmed V and J ends, which lost 1 base and 9 bases, there was a span of 10 bases. Germline-derived CDR1 and CDR2 are LGHDT and YNNKEL (reference sequence). The CDR3 covers 13 residues. The CDR3 region has the DNA TGTGCCAGCAGCCAAGTTATTTCTAGTGAGCAGTTCTTC. Protein: CASSQVISSEQFF.

J is TRBJ2-7 and V is TRBV10-3, with TRBD2 matching over 8 bases. V lost 4 bases and J lost 5; bases outside the gene matches: 10. The CDR3 consists of 15 residues. Germline CDR1 reads ENHRY; CDR2 reads SYGVKD. The CDR3 loop reads CAISGPGAAGDEQYF. The CDR3, as DNA: TGTGCCATCAGTGGCCCGGGAGCAGCGGGGGACGAGCAGTACTTC.

This chain joins TRBV27 and TRBJ1-6; TRBD1 might be the D (6 bases). This CDR3 is 14 amino acids long. The germline gives CDR1 MNHEY, CDR2 SMNVEV (reference sequence). Trimming shortened V by 5 bases and J by 10 bases, and 15 bases separated the two germline ends. The DNA of the CDR3 is TGTGCCAGCAGTCCGGGCAGGGGTAGATCACCCCTCCACTTT. It encodes CASSPGRGRSPLHF.

The chain recombines TRBV7-2 with TRBJ1-5; TRBD1 matches at 8 bases. Germline trimming cut 5 bases from V and 0 bases from J; bases unmatched to any gene: 9. CDR1 and CDR2 from the germline V gene are SGHTA and FQGNSA. The CDR3 covers 17 residues. The CDR3 protein is CASSEHQGAYSNQPQHF. The CDR3 DNA sequence: TGTGCCAGCAGCGAGCACCAGGGGGCCTATAGCAATCAGCCCCAGCATTTT.

This chain uses TRBV29-1 with TRBJ2-3; no firm D call. The V gene lost 3 bases and the J gene lost 4 bases, with 11 bases spanning the gap. The germline CDR1 and CDR2 sequences are SQVTM and ANQGSEA. The CDR3 has 13 amino acids. CDR3 nucleotide sequence: TGCAGCGTTGATCTTGTTGGGGCAGATACGCAGTATTTT. Protein product: CSVDLVGADTQYF.

The V call is TRBV27, the J call TRBJ2-3; D call uncertain. The CDR3 extends over 12 amino acids. From germline, CDR1 is MNHEY and CDR2 SMNVEV (reference sequence). V lost 5 bases, J lost 0 bases, and 3 bases lay in between. The CDR3 sequence: CASSPSTDTQYF. In nucleotides, the CDR3 is TGTGCCAGCAGTCCTAGCACAGATACGCAGTATTTT.

The chain is built from TRBV2 and TRBJ1-6, with TRBD1 identical over 9 bases. CDR3 length: 15 residues. Germline V CDR1 and CDR2: SNHLY, FYNNEI. The trim removed 6 bases at V and 7 bases at J, leaving 7 bases unmatched. The CDR3 bases are TGTGCCAGCAGAGACACTGGGACAGGGAATTCACCCCTCCACTTT. It codes for CASRDTGTGNSPLHF. Full variable domain (missing parts from reference TRBV2 and TRBJ1-6): EPEVTQTPSHQVTQMGQEVILRCVPISNHLYFYWYRQILGQKVEFLVSFYNNEISEKSEIFDDQFSVERPDGSNFTLKIRSTKLEDSAMYFCASRDTGTGNSPLHFGNGTRLTVT.

This rearrangement joins TRBV6-5 to TRBJ1-2; D is undetermined. The CDR3 is 13 amino acids. Trimming cost V 6 bases and J 8 bases, with 16 bases left between them. Germline CDR1 reads MNHEY; CDR2 reads SVGAGI. The CDR3 coding sequence is TGTGCCAGCAGCCTGGGTGTAGGCAGCGGCTACACCTTC. Residues: CASSLGVGSGYTF.

CDR3 in amino acids: CATSRVGEPALGYTF. As DNA, the CDR3 is TGTGCCACCAGCAGAGTCGGAGAACCGGCGCTAGGCTACACCTTC. The V call is TRBV15, the J call TRBJ1-2; the D is unclear. Germline values: CDR1 LNHNV, CDR2 YYDKDF (reference sequence). The germline V and J ends were trimmed by 1 base and 8 bases, with 17 bases remaining between them. The CDR3 contains 15 residues. Variable domain in full (rest from reference TRBV15 and TRBJ1-2): DAMVIQNPRYQVTQFGKPVTLSCSQTLNHNVMYWYQQKSSQAPKLLFHYYDKDFNNEADTPDNFQSRRPNTSFCFLDIRSPGLGDTAMYLCATSRVGEPALGYTFGSGTRLTVV.

The genes are TRBV4-1 and TRBJ1-1; D unclear. Germline CDR1 is MGHRA and CDR2 is YSYEKL. The CDR3 has 17 amino acids. The V and J ends lost 4 bases and 0 bases respectively, with 18 bases between them. The CDR3 protein is CASSPVLWEVMNTEAFF. The DNA for the CDR3 is TGCGCCAGCAGCCCAGTATTGTGGGAGGTGATGAACACTGAAGCTTTCTTT.

V and J are TRBV9 and TRBJ2-7, with 10 positions matching TRBD2. Germline V CDR1 and CDR2: SGDLS, YYNGEE. Unmatched junction bases numbered 6, after V lost 0 bases and J lost 6 bases. The CDR3 totals 15 residues. The CDR3 region has the DNA TGTGCCAGCAGCGTAGCAGCGGGGGGGCCGCGCGAGCAGTACTTC. Protein sequence: CASSVAAGGPREQYF.

This rearrangement joins TRBV10-3 to TRBJ1-2; D is ambiguous. Looked up from germline, CDR1 is ENHRY and CDR2 is SYGVKD. The V end lost 3 bases, the J end lost 4 bases, and 9 bases lay between the germline ends. This CDR3 region has 13 residues. In nucleotides, the CDR3 is TGTGCCATCAGTGATAAGAGGGTCTATGGCTACACCTTC. As protein: CAISDKRVYGYTF.

The count of this clone is one. This chain joins TRBV7-8 and TRBJ1-1; no definite D call. V was pared by 4 bases and J by 5 bases, with 23 bases between. This CDR3 has 17 residues. Germline CDR1 SGHVS, CDR2 FQNEAQ. Written as DNA, the CDR3 is TGTGCCAGCAGCTCTACGATAAGGCTACGGGAGTGGACTGAAGCTTTCTTT. It specifies CASSSTIRLREWTEAFF.

This chain uses TRBV15 with TRBJ2-7; either TRBD1 or TRBD2 may fit D (5 bases each). The V gene lost 0 bases and the J gene lost 0 bases, with 9 bases spanning the gap. From germline, CDR1 is LNHNV and CDR2 YYDKDF (reference sequence). The CDR3 consists of 15 residues. The CDR3 spells CATSRDRGFSYEQYF. For the CDR3, the DNA is TGTGCCACCAGCAGAGATCGGGGCTTCTCCTACGAGCAGTACTTC.